One and the same sample provided the 7 T cell receptor delta chains below, sequenced in a study of γδ T cells in repeated Plasmodium falciparum infection. TCRdb reanalyzed the multiplex PCR reads using CATT. This table holds roughly 90,000 delta-chain clones, 0.8% to 1% found once. Bulk repertoires came from Vgamma9/Vdelta2+ or Vdelta2-negative gammadelta T cells flow-sorted from PBMC. The sequenced sample consisted of gamma-delta T cells from blood. The source is a pool of human donors (malaria-infected and uninfected, not separated).

This clone was observed a handful of times. The protein given by TCRdb reflects a much larger clone and differs at residue 11 from this DNA's translation, likely from a read error; the protein shown is the DNA's translation. The gene calls are TRDV1 and TRDJ1, with 8 positions matching TRDD3. TCRdb offers no J gene call, so here the DNA was matched to germline to obtain one. Germline V gene sequence: CDR1 TSWWSYY, CDR2 QGS. The CDR3 contains 18 residues. The ends lost 1 base at V and 3 bases at J; junction bases unmatched: 13. CDR3 DNA: TGTGCTCTTGGGGAACCGGCTGACTGGGGGGTACCGGCCGATAAACTCATCTTT. Its translation: CALGEPADWGVPADKLIF.

This clone was recorded at least ten times. This DNA's translation and the protein TCRdb lists, from a much larger clone, do not match at residue 3, likely due to a read error; the protein shown is translated from the DNA. This rearrangement joins TRDV3 to TRDJ1; 11 positions agree with TRDD3. TCRdb lists no J gene, so it was determined here by aligning the DNA to germline. From germline, CDR1 is TVYSNPD and CDR2 GDNSRS (reference sequence). J gave up 0 bases and V 4 bases, and 34 bases lay outside the gene matches. This CDR3 is built from 24 residues. The CDR3 region is CASSVQDWGIYHSATVFYTDKLIF. The CDR3 DNA reads as TGTGCCTCTTCAGTTCAAGACTGGGGGATATACCACTCCGCTACAGTATTCTACACCGATAAACTCATCTTT.

This clone appeared a few times. This DNA translates differently at residue 14 from the TCRdb protein, which is that of a much larger clone; a read error is likely, and the protein shown is the DNA's own translation. The V segment is TRDV2, and no J call was made; TRDD3 is the table's D call, not checked against the DNA. The CDR3 consists of 16 residues. Germline values: CDR1 GEAIGNYY, CDR2 EKD. The CDR3: CACDGTGGRNYDKPIF. CDR3 DNA: TGTGCCTGTGATGGTACTGGGGGACGTAACTACGATAAACCCATCTTT.

About this clone: TCRdb's protein for this DNA is that of a much larger clone and differs from the translation at residue 8, likely a read error; the protein shown is the DNA translation. This chain joins TRDV1 and TRDJ1; TRDD3 matches at 8 bases. CDR3 length equals 25 residues. The germline V gene has CDR1 TSWWSYY and CDR2 QGS. The junction had 33 bases not matched to a gene; V was cut back by 2 bases and J by 1 base. The CDR3 loop reads CALGEGDLLRDPWGKSTRGTDKLIF. The DNA of the CDR3 is TGTGCTCTTGGGGAAGGGGACCTCCTACGTGACCCCTGGGGGAAGTCGACCCGAGGCACCGATAAACTCATCTTT.

As to this clone: The protein TCRdb gives is from a much larger clone and does not agree with this DNA's translation at residue 9, likely a read error; the protein shown here comes from the DNA. The chain employs TRDV1 and TRDJ1; 12 bases align to TRDD3. This CDR3 contains 27 residues. Germline trimming cut 2 bases from V and 0 bases from J; bases unmatched to any gene: 34. Germline CDR1 and CDR2: TSWWSYY and QGS. The CDR3 reads CALGEIWGVSYPQYWGIHRCDTDKLIF. CDR3 DNA: TGTGCTCTTGGGGAAATTTGGGGTGTGTCCTACCCCCAGTACTGGGGGATACATCGTTGTGACACCGATAAACTCATCTTT.

This clone was seen repeatedly, ten times or more. TCRdb assigns this DNA the protein of a much larger clone, which departs from its translation at residue 3; this likely reflects a read error, and the protein shown comes from translating the DNA. This chain links TRDV1 with TRDJ1; the D gene is possibly TRDD3 (6 bases). Germline loops: CDR1 TSWWSYY, CDR2 QGS. The CDR3 is 20 amino acids. DNA of the CDR3: TGTGCTCCTGGGGAGCACCCCTCGTATCAAATTACTTCGTACACCGATAAACTCATCTTT. Its protein is CAPGEHPSYQITSYTDKLIF.

Remarks on this clone: This DNA's translation differs at residue 11 from TCRdb's protein, which comes from a much larger clone; a read error is likely, and the protein shown is translated from the DNA. CDR3 loop: CALGGRLKKSPRYTDKLIF. The CDR3 bases are TGTGCTCTTGGGGGAAGACTTAAAAAGTCCCCCCGGTACACCGATAAACTCATCTTT. The J gene is TRDJ1, the V gene TRDV1; the D is unclear. The J gene, left out of TCRdb, was set here by checking the DNA against germline. Germline V gene lookup returns CDR1 TSWWSYY and CDR2 QGS. This CDR3 spans 19 amino acids. The V and J ends lost 4 bases and 0 bases respectively, with 24 bases between them.